This T cell receptor (beta chain) was sequenced in a study of OX40 agonist ivuxolimab in advanced cancers. In the study overall: Prior anti-PD-1, anti-PD-L1 or anti-CTLA-4 therapy did not bar entry, and around 39% had some.

The assay was immunoSEQ multiplex PCR, and TCRdb's table has in-frame clones only and misses some. Here the sample spans about 33,000 clones, around 74% being singletons. CDR3 length: 13 residues. Germline V CDR1 and CDR2: ENHRY, SYGVKD. Trimming took off 2 bases at V and 1 base at J, with 6 bases between the two ends. This receptor was taken from an adult with an advanced solid tumor such as melanoma, head and neck, liver or kidney cancer. The sequences come from CD4+ or CD8+ T cells sorted from blood, collected in a trial of the OX40 agonist ivuxolimab. The chain combines TRBV10-3 with TRBJ2-7; D gene uncertain. CDR3 loop: CAISEGASYEQYV. The CDR3 DNA reads TGTGCCATCAGTGAGGGCGCGTCCTACGAGCAGTACGTC.